This TCR beta chain was captured by sequencing in a study of blood T cell repertoires in COVID-19. The V segment lost 7 bases and the J segment 1 base; nucleotides outside the gene matches: 4. The CDR3 extends over 14 amino acids. Germline CDR1 is LNHDA and CDR2 is SQIVND (reference sequence). Produced via immunoSEQ multiplex PCR; TCRdb's table is partial and in-frame only. The table records tens of thousands of clones, around 84% of them present only once. The sequence came from a woman of 80 years or more in a cohort sampled during active or convalescent COVID-19. The sample consisted of peripheral blood. This chain uses TRBV19 with TRBJ2-5, with 9 bases that match TRBD1. The CDR3 nucleotides are TGTGCCAGTACCCCGGGACAGGGCCAAGAGACCCAGTACTTC. Its protein is CASTPGQGQETQYF.